What follows describes a single T cell receptor (beta chain). The V and J ends lost 3 bases and 8 bases, in that order; junction bases with no gene match: 12. This CDR3 has 17 residues. Per germline, CDR1 LNHNV and CDR2 YYDKDF (reference sequence). RNA amounts of about 0.5 to 1 ug underwent reverse transcription with random hexamers. By means of immunoSEQ multiplex PCR, TCR beta CDR3 spanning 54 Vbeta and 13 Jbeta underwent amplification. TCRdb re-analysed the immunoSEQ multiplex PCR reads in MiXCR, keeping a single row per CDR3 protein. The sample has about 130,000 distinct CDR3 sequences; approximately 90% are singletons. This record comes from a study of CD8 T cells in Susac syndrome. Blood CD8+ and CD4+ T cells underwent high-throughput TCR beta sequencing. The multiple sclerosis controls consisted of treatment-naive patients with relapsing-remitting disease, either stable or active. Negative isolation yielded the CD8+ and CD4+ T cells, while FACS enriched the TEMRA cells.

This receptor was taken from a human donor with multiple sclerosis. Sequencing was done on a sample of CD8+ T cells from PBMCs. This sequence joins TRBV15 and TRBJ2-1, with 11 nucleotides matching TRBD2. This CDR3 is CATSREITSGRRHEQFF. The CDR3 DNA reads TGTGCCACCAGCAGGGAAATCACTAGCGGGAGACGGCATGAGCAGTTCTTC.